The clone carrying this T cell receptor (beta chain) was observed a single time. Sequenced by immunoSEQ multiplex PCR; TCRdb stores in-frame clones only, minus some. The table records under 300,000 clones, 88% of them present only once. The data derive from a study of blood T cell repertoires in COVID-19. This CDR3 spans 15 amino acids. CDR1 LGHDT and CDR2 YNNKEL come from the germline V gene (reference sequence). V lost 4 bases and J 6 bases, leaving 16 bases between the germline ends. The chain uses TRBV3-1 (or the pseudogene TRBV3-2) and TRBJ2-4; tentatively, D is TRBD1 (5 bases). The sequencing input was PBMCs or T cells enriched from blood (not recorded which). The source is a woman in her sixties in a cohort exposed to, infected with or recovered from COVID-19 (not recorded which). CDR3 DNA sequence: TGTGCCAGCAGCCTGGCCAGGGTCGTCGGAAACATTCAGTACTTC. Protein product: CASSLARVVGNIQYF.